Following are 19 T cell receptor beta chains from one sample sequenced in a study of shared clonotypes between healthy human individuals. The data were produced by immunoSEQ multiplex PCR, yet TCRdb's version contains in-frame clones alone and is incomplete. The table has fewer than 350,000 clones, roughly 84% seen once; the top ten hold about 17%. The sequenced sample was memory CD8+ T cells sorted from blood. As for subset: CD45RO+ cells pooled with CCR7-negative TemRA cells. All receptors derive from a man aged 18 to 30 in good health.

V usage is TRBV7-2 and J usage is TRBJ2-7; TRBD1 is a possible D gene (5 bases). With 1 base removed from V and 5 bases from J, the gap between germline ends came to 15 bases. CDR1 and CDR2 from the germline V gene are SGHTA and FQGNSA. CDR3 size: 15 residues. CDR3 nucleotide sequence: TGTGCCAGCAGCTTAGGGAGACCGGCAGGGCACGAGCAGTACTTC. Its translation: CASSLGRPAGHEQYF.

CDR3 sequence (DNA): TGTGCCTGTCACACCAGGGGACTCCAAGAGACCCAGTACTTC. Protein product: CACHTRGLQETQYF. This chain links TRBV5-4 with TRBJ2-5; either TRBD1 or TRBD2 may fit D (6 bases each). The length of the CDR3 is 14 residues. The V gene lost 10 bases and the J gene lost 1 base, with 17 bases spanning the gap. Germline CDR1 reads SGHNT; CDR2 reads YYREEE (reference sequence).

The genes are TRBV30 and TRBJ2-7; D is perhaps TRBD2 (6 bases). The germline V gene has CDR1 GTSNPN and CDR2 SVGIG (reference sequence). The V end was cut by 4 bases, the J end by 4 bases, with 14 bases between. This CDR3 spans 13 amino acids. This CDR3 is CAWTEAGYYEQYF. CDR3 coding DNA: TGTGCCTGGACCGAGGCGGGATATTACGAGCAGTACTTC.

The gene calls are TRBV7-6 and TRBJ2-7; 8 bases match TRBD1. The trim removed 5 bases at V and 4 bases at J, leaving 10 bases unmatched. This CDR3 region has 15 residues. Germline V gene data show CDR1 as SGHVS and CDR2 as FNYEAQ. The CDR3 sequence: CASSPTGTGMYEQYF. CDR3 coding DNA: TGTGCCAGCAGCCCAACAGGGACAGGCATGTACGAGCAGTACTTC.

The chain combines TRBV10-3 with TRBJ2-7; D may be TRBD2 (5 bases). This CDR3 region has 14 residues. Germline V gives CDR1 ENHRY, CDR2 SYGVKD. Trimming left V 11 bases short and J 6 bases short, with 23 bases between. The CDR3 reads CALGDDLMGSEQYF. The DNA of the CDR3 is TGTGCCCTCGGGGATGACCTAATGGGGTCCGAGCAGTACTTC.

The CDR3 loop reads CASSLLAGASYEQYF. CDR3 nucleotides: TGTGCCAGCAGTTTATTAGCGGGGGCCTCCTACGAGCAGTACTTC. The chain employs TRBV27 and TRBJ2-7; TRBD2 matches at 9 bases. Germline V gene data show CDR1 as MNHEY and CDR2 as SMNVEV (reference sequence). This CDR3 has 15 amino acids. V was clipped by 1 base and J by 0 bases; unmatched bases: 1.

In this sample, this clone turned up once. The chain employs TRBV4-1 and TRBJ2-3; no reliable D call. The V end was cut by 4 bases, the J end by 1 base, with 15 bases between. The CDR3 spans 16 residues. Germline CDR1 reads MGHRA; CDR2 reads YSYEKL. CDR3 sequence: CASSPTSATGTDTQYF. In nucleotides, the CDR3 is TGCGCCAGCAGCCCTACCAGCGCCACGGGCACAGATACGCAGTATTTT.

The chain employs TRBV10-3 and TRBJ2-5; no definite D call. Per the germline V gene, CDR1 is ENHRY and CDR2 is SYGVKD. The V end was cut by 3 bases, the J end by 1 base, with 21 bases between. CDR3 length: 18 residues. The CDR3 DNA sequence: TGTGCCATCAGTGATATAAAGGTTGCCCTATCGCTCCAAGAGACCCAGTACTTC. This encodes CAISDIKVALSLQETQYF.

Worth noting for this clone: A junction boundary mismatches the germline segment, possibly from a read error. The chain is built from TRBV5-1 and TRBJ1-4, with 9 positions matching TRBD1. Germline V gene lookup returns CDR1 SGHRS and CDR2 YFSETQ. The CDR3 is 12 residues long. CDR3 nucleotides: TGCGCCAGCAGCTTGGATGCGGACAGGGGTGCTTTT. Its protein product is CASSLDADRGAF.

The chain couples TRBV9 to TRBJ1-4; 7 positions match TRBD1. Trimming at V came to 4 bases and at J to 11 bases, leaving 11 bases not matched to a gene. Germline CDR1 SGDLS, CDR2 YYNGEE. This CDR3 region has 14 residues. The CDR3 loop is CASSHDRVGDKLFF. CDR3 DNA: TGTGCCAGCAGCCACGACAGGGTTGGGGACAAACTGTTTTTT.

V is TRBV30 and J is TRBJ2-2, with unresolved D. V was trimmed by 2 bases and J by 4 bases, leaving 14 bases between them. The V gene's germline CDR1 is GTSNPN and CDR2 SVGIG (reference sequence). This CDR3 comprises 15 residues. The CDR3 coding sequence is TGTGCCTGGAGTTCAGTCTACGTAACCACCGGGGAGCTGTTTTTT. It translates to CAWSSVYVTTGELFF.

DNA of the CDR3: TGTGCCAGCTCATCCCCCTACAGGGGGTCCTATGGCTACACCTTC. Its protein product is CASSSPYRGSYGYTF. The chain recombines TRBV18 with TRBJ1-2, with 8 bases matching TRBD1. J was trimmed by 4 bases and V by 5 bases; bases with no gene match: 9. CDR3 length: 15 residues. Germline CDR1 is KGHSH and CDR2 is LQKENI. The full variable domain, rest sourced from reference TRBV18 and TRBJ1-2, is NAGVMQNPRHLVRRRGQEARLRCSPMKGHSHVYWYRQLPEEGLKFMVYLQKENIIDESGMPKERFSAEFPKEGPSILRIQQVVRGDSAAYFCASSSPYRGSYGYTFGSGTRLTVV.

V and J are TRBV6-1 and TRBJ1-4; the D gene is possibly TRBD1 (6 bases). Trimming left V 8 bases short and J 8 bases short, with 9 bases between. The V gene's germline CDR1 is MNHNS and CDR2 SASEGT. The CDR3 loop spans 11 amino acids. The CDR3 nucleotides are TGTGCCAGCCTCGGACAGGAAAAACTGTTTTTT. Protein product: CASLGQEKLFF.

This sequence joins TRBV7-6 and TRBJ1-1; 8 bases agree with TRBD1. Germline CDR1 SGHVS, CDR2 FNYEAQ. The CDR3 loop spans 14 amino acids. The J segment lost 4 bases and the V segment lost 1 base, leaving 2 bases of the junction unmatched. CDR3 residues: CASSLVQGATEAFF. In DNA form, the CDR3 reads TGTGCCAGCAGCTTAGTGCAGGGGGCCACTGAAGCTTTCTTT.

This sequence joins TRBV19 and TRBJ1-4; 7 nucleotides align to TRBD1. Germline trimming cut 5 bases from V and 4 bases from J; bases unmatched to any gene: 7. Per the germline V gene, CDR1 is LNHDA and CDR2 is SQIVND (reference sequence). The CDR3 length is 15 residues. The DNA of the CDR3 is TGTGCCAGTAGTCCTTCGACAGGGATTAATGAAAAACTGTTTTTT. Protein sequence: CASSPSTGINEKLFF.

Remarks on this clone: The junction does not match germline at one end; this may be a read error. The rearrangement uses TRBV5-4 and TRBJ2-1, with D possibly matching TRBD2 (6 bases). Germline lookup yields CDR1 SGHNT and CDR2 YYREEE (reference sequence). The length of the CDR3 is 15 residues. The CDR3 region is CASSSGDTLQNGQFF. Written as DNA, the CDR3 is TGTGCCAGCAGCTCGGGAGATACCCTGCAGAATGGGCAGTTCTTC.

CDR3 amino acids: CASSQEGVAYEQYF. The CDR3 region has the DNA TGTGCCAGCAGCCAGGAGGGGGTGGCCTACGAGCAGTACTTC. This chain connects TRBV13 to TRBJ2-7; either TRBD1 or TRBD2 may fit D (6 bases each). Germline CDR1 PRHDT, CDR2 FYEKMQ (reference sequence). This CDR3 has 14 amino acids. V dropped 5 bases and J dropped 2 bases, with 13 bases sitting between them.

V is TRBV7-6 and J is TRBJ2-2, with TRBD2 identical over 15 bases. V was pared by 7 bases and J by 5 bases, with 17 bases of the junction left unmatched. Germline CDR1 reads SGHVS; CDR2 reads FNYEAQ. The CDR3 covers 20 residues. In DNA, the CDR3 is TGTGCCAGCACCCTAGAGGGGGACGGGACTAGCGGGAGGATTACCGGGGAGCTGTTTTTT. Translation: CASTLEGDGTSGRITGELFF.

CDR3 sequence: CASSEGLAGRETQYF. CDR3 bases: TGTGCCAGCAGTGAAGGACTAGCGGGACGAGAGACCCAGTACTTC. The rearrangement links TRBV2 to TRBJ2-5; 11 bases are shared with TRBD2. Germline trimming cut 1 base from V and 4 bases from J; bases unmatched to any gene: 2. This CDR3 comprises 15 residues. Germline loops: CDR1 SNHLY, CDR2 FYNNEI.